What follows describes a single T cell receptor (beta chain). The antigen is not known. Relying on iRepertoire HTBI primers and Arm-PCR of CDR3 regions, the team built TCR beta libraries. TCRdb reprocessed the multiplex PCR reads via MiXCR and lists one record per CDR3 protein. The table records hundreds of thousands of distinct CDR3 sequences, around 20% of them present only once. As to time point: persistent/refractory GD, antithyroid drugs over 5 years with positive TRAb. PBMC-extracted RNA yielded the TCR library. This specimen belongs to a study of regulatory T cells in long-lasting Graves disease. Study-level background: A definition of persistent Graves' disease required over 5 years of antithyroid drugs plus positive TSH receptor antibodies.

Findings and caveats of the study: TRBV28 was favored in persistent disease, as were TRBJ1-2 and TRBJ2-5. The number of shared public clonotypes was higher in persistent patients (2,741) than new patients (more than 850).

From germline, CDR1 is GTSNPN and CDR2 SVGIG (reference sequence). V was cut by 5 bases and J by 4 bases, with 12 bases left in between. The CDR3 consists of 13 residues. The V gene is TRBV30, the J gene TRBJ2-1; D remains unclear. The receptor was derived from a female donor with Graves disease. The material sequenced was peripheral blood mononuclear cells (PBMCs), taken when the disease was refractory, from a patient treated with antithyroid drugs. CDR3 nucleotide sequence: TGTGCCTGGTCCTACGGGCTGTACAATGAGCAGTTCTTC. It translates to CAWSYGLYNEQFF.